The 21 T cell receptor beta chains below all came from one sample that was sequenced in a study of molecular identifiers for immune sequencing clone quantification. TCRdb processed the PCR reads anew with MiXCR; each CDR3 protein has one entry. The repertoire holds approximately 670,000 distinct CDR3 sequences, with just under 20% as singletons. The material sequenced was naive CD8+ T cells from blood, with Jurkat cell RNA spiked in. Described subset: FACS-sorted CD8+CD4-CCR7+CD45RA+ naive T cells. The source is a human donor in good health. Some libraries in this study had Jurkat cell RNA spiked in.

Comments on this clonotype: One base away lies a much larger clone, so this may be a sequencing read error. The CDR3 coding sequence is TGTGCCAGCAGTGAGCCGGGACCAAATTGGGAAGCTCTCTTT. It yields the protein CASSEPGPNWEALF. The chain combines TRBV6-1 with TRBJ1-1; the D gene is possibly TRBD1 (5 bases). There are 14 residues in the CDR3. From germline, CDR1 is MNHNS and CDR2 SASEGT.

In DNA, the CDR3 is TGTGCCAGCAGCGCTGGGGGGACAGTCAACACCGGGGAGCTGTTTTTT. Translating gives CASSAGGTVNTGELFF. The rearrangement links TRBV9 to TRBJ2-2, with TRBD1 as a possible D gene (7 bases). Germline V gives CDR1 SGDLS, CDR2 YYNGEE. V was pared by 3 bases and J by 2 bases, with 14 bases between. There are 16 residues in the CDR3.

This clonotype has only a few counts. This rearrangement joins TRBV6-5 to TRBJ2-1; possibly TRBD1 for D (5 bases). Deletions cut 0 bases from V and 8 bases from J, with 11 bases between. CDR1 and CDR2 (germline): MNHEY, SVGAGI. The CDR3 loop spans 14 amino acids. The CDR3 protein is CASSYSGQGYEQFF. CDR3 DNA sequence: TGTGCCAGCAGTTACTCCGGTCAGGGCTATGAGCAGTTCTTC.

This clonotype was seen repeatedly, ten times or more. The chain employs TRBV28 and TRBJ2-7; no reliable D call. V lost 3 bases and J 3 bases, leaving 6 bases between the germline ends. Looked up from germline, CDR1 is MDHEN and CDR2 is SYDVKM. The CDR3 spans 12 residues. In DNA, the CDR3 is TGTGCCAGCAGTTTGATCAGCTACGAGCAGTACTTC. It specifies CASSLISYEQYF.

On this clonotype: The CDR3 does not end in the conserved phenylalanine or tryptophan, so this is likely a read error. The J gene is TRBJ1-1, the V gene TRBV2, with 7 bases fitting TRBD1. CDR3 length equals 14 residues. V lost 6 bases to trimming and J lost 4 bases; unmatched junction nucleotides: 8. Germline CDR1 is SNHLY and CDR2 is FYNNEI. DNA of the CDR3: TGTGCCAGCAGGCCAGGGCCAGGGGGCACTGAAGCTTTCCTT. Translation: CASRPGPGGTEAFL.

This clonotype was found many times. CDR3 nucleotides: TGTGCCAGCAGTTACGTTGCGGTTAGCACAGATACGCAGTATTTT. Its protein is CASSYVAVSTDTQYF. The chain joins TRBV6-2 or TRBV6-3 to TRBJ2-3; D not certain. Germline V gene sequence: CDR1 MNHEY, CDR2 SVGEGT. The V end was cut by 2 bases, the J end by 0 bases, with 9 bases between. This CDR3 has 15 residues.

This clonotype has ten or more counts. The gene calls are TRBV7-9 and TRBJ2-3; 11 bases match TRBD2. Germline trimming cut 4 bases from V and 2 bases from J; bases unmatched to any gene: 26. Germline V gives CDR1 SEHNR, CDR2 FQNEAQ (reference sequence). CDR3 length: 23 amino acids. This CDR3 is CASSSFFGGAGTSGWGLTDTQYF. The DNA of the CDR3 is TGTGCCAGCAGCTCATTTTTCGGTGGCGCCGGGACTAGCGGTTGGGGCCTCACAGATACGCAGTATTTT.

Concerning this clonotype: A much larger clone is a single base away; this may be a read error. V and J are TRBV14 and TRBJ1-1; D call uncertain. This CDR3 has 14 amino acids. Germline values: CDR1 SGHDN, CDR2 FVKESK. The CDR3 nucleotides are TGTGCCAGCGGCCAAGTGGGGTTAGGCACTGAAGCTTTCTTT. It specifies CASGQVGLGTEAFF.

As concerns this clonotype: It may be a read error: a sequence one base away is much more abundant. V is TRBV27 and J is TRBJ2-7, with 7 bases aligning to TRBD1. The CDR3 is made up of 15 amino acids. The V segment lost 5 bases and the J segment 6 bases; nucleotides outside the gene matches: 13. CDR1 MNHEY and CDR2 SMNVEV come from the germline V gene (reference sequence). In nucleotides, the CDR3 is TGTGCCAGCAGTACGAGGGACAGTAAAGCCTGCGAGCAGTACTTC. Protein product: CASSTRDSKACEQYF.

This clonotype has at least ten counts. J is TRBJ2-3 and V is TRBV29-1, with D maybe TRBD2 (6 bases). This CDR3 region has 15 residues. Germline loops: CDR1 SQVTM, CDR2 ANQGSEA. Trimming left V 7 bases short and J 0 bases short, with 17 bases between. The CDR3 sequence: CSAIASEASTDTQYF. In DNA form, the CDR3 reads TGCAGCGCCATTGCTAGCGAGGCTAGCACAGATACGCAGTATTTT.

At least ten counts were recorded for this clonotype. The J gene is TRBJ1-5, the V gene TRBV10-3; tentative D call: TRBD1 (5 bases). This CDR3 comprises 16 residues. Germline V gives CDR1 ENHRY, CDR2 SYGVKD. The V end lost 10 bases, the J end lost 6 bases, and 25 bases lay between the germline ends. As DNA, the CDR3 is TGTGCCAACACCCTCGTAGGCAGGGAATATAGTCAGCCCCAGCATTTT. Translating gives CANTLVGREYSQPQHF.

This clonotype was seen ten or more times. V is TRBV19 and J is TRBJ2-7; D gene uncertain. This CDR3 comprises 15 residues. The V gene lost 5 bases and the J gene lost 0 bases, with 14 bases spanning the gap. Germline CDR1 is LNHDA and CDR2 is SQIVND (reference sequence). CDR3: CASSLGRWSSYEQYF. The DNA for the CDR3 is TGTGCCAGTAGTCTGGGCCGGTGGAGCTCCTACGAGCAGTACTTC.

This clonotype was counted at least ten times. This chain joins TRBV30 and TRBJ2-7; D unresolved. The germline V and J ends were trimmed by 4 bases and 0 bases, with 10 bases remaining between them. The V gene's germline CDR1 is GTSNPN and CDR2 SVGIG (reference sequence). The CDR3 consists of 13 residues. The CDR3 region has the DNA TGTGCCTGGACCGACGGTGCCTCCTACGAGCAGTACTTC. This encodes CAWTDGASYEQYF.

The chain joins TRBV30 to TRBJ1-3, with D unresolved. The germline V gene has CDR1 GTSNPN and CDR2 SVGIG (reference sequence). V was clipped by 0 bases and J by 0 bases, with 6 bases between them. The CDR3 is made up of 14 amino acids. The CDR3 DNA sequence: TGTGCCTGGAGTGTCGGGAACTCTGGAAACACCATATATTTT. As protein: CAWSVGNSGNTIYF.

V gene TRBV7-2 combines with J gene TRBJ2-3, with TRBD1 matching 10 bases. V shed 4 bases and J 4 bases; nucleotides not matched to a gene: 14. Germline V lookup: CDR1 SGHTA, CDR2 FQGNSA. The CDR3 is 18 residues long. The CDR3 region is CASSWETGGYRDPDTQYF. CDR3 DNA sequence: TGTGCCAGCAGCTGGGAGACAGGGGGCTACCGCGATCCAGATACGCAGTATTTT.

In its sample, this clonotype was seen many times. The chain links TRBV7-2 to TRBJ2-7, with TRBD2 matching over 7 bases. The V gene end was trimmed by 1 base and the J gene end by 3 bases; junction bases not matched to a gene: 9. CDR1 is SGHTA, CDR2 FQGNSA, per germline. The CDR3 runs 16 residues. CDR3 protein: CASSLVPSGRDYEQYF. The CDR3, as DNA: TGTGCCAGCAGCTTAGTTCCTAGCGGACGAGACTACGAGCAGTACTTC.

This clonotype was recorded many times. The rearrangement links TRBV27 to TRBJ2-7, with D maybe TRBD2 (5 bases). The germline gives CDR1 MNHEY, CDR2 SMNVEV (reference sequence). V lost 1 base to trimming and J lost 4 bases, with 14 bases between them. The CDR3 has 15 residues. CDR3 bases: TGTGCCAGCAGTTTATACCCACCTGGGAGTTACGAGCAGTACTTC. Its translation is CASSLYPPGSYEQYF.

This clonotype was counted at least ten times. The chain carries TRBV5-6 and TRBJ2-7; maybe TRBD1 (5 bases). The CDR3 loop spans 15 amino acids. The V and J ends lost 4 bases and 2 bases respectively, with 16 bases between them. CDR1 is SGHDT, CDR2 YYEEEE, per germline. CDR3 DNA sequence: TGTGCCAGCAGCGCGAGTCAGGGTATTGCCTACGAGCAGTACTTC. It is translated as CASSASQGIAYEQYF.

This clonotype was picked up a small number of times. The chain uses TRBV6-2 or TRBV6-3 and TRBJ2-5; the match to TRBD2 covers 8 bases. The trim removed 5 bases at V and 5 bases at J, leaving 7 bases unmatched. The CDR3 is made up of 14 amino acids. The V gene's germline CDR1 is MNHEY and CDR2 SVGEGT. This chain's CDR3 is CASSPGLVRETQYF. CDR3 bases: TGTGCCAGCAGTCCGGGACTAGTTCGGGAGACCCAGTACTTC.

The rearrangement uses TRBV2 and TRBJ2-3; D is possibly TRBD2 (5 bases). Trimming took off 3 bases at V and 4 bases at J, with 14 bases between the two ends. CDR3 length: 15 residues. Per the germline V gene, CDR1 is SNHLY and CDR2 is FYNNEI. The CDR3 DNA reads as TGTGCCAGCAGTGAGACGTTTTCGGGGTCAGATACGCAGTATTTT. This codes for CASSETFSGSDTQYF.

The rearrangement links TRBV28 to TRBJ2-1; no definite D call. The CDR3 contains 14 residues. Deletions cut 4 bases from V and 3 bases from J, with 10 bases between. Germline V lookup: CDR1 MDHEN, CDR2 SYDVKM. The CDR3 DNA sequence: TGTGCCAGCAGTTCCTCCAAATACTACAATGAGCAGTTCTTC. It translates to CASSSSKYYNEQFF.